One and the same sample provided the 30 T cell receptor beta chains below, sequenced in a study of T-cell memory formation after mild COVID-19. TCRdb re-called the 5' RACE reads with MiXCR, one entry per CDR3 protein. This table has 150,000 to 200,000 distinct CDR3 sequences, 18% appearing once. Specimen: PBMCs or a T cell subset sorted from them (not recorded which). Every receptor here comes from a man aged 18 to 30 who had mild COVID-19 (a few samples of this study predate the infection). Cell type and time point are not known.

J is TRBJ2-3 and V is TRBV14, with a tentative D call TRBD2 (5 bases). V dropped 0 bases and J dropped 2 bases, with 9 bases sitting between them. Germline V gene sequence: CDR1 SGHDN, CDR2 FVKESK. This CDR3 spans 15 amino acids. The CDR3 loop reads CASSQDQRFTDTQYF. CDR3 bases: TGTGCCAGCAGCCAAGACCAGCGGTTCACAGATACGCAGTATTTT.

The chain is built from TRBV7-9 and TRBJ2-3; D gene unclear. Trimming left V 1 base short and J 0 bases short, with 8 bases between. The CDR3 spans 15 residues. From germline, CDR1 is SEHNR and CDR2 FQNEAQ (reference sequence). CDR3 nucleotides: TGTGCCAGCAGCTTAGGGCCCTGGAGCACAGATACGCAGTATTTT. Residues: CASSLGPWSTDTQYF.

The sample holds a few counts of this clonotype. This sequence joins TRBV7-2 and TRBJ1-1; D is unclear. Germline V CDR1 and CDR2: SGHTA, FQGNSA. Trimming cost V 1 base and J 0 bases, with 9 bases left between them. This CDR3 has 15 amino acids. The CDR3 loop reads CASSLVMNLNTEAFF. CDR3 nucleotide sequence: TGTGCCAGCAGCTTAGTTATGAACCTGAACACTGAAGCTTTCTTT.

This clonotype turned up a few times. The chain is built from TRBV20-1 and TRBJ2-3; either TRBD1 or TRBD2 may supply D (5 bases each). Germline V lookup: CDR1 DFQATT, CDR2 SNEGSKA (reference sequence). There are 11 residues in the CDR3. V was trimmed by 6 bases and J by 3 bases, leaving 7 bases between them. DNA for the CDR3: TGCAGTGCGGGACCTACAGATACGCAGTATTTT. Protein product: CSAGPTDTQYF.

Here the CDR3 reads CASSPYHRGAGTEAFF. In DNA, the CDR3 is TGTGCCAGCTCGCCATACCACAGGGGCGCGGGGACTGAAGCTTTCTTT. The rearrangement joins TRBV18 to TRBJ1-1, with 7 bases aligning to TRBD1. The germline V gene has CDR1 KGHSH and CDR2 LQKENI. This CDR3 contains 16 residues. J lost 5 bases, V lost 6 bases, and 15 bases had no gene match. The whole variable domain, filled in from reference TRBV18 and TRBJ1-1, reads NAGVMQNPRHLVRRRGQEARLRCSPMKGHSHVYWYRQLPEEGLKFMVYLQKENIIDESGMPKERFSAEFPKEGPSILRIQQVVRGDSAAYFCASSPYHRGAGTEAFFGQGTRLTVV.

This clonotype has just a few counts. The rearrangement uses TRBV7-2 and TRBJ1-6, with D possibly TRBD1 on 5 matching bases. With 5 bases removed from V and 11 bases from J, the gap between germline ends came to 13 bases. The CDR3 contains 13 residues. CDR1 and CDR2 (germline): SGHTA, FQGNSA. Here the CDR3 DNA reads TGTGCCAGCAGCGCTAACAGGAATCCACCCCTCCACTTT. Residues: CASSANRNPPLHF.

In this sample, this clonotype turned up a few times. V gene TRBV7-9 combines with J gene TRBJ2-3; TRBD2 aligns across 11 bases. J gave up 8 bases and V 7 bases, and 8 bases lay outside the gene matches. Germline lookup yields CDR1 SEHNR and CDR2 FQNEAQ (reference sequence). The CDR3 extends over 14 amino acids. CDR3 region: CASNDSGGGGTQYF. CDR3 in DNA: TGTGCCAGCAACGATAGCGGGGGGGGAGGTACGCAGTATTTT.

In this sample, this clonotype turned up a few times. This chain links TRBV4-1 with TRBJ1-5; 8 bases line up with TRBD1. The CDR3 totals 15 residues. Germline V gives CDR1 MGHRA, CDR2 YSYEKL. V trimming: 3 bases; J trimming: 2 bases; junction bases outside the gene matches: 3. This CDR3 is CASSQPDRGNQPQHF. The CDR3 nucleotides read TGCGCCAGCAGCCAGCCGGACAGGGGCAATCAGCCCCAGCATTTT.

The genes are TRBV24-1 and TRBJ2-3, with 7 nucleotides matching TRBD2. The CDR3 has 15 amino acids. Germline assignment: CDR1 KGHDR and CDR2 SFDVKD. The V segment lost 4 bases and the J segment 0 bases; nucleotides outside the gene matches: 3. CDR3 sequence: CATSEGGGSTDTQYF. The CDR3 bases are TGTGCCACCAGTGAGGGCGGGGGAAGCACAGATACGCAGTATTTT.

This clonotype was found once. J is TRBJ2-7 and V is TRBV2; no reliable D call. The CDR3 covers 14 residues. CDR1 and CDR2 from the germline V gene are SNHLY and FYNNEI. V shed 1 base and J shed 4 bases, with 11 bases lying between them. CDR3 nucleotide sequence: TGTGCCAGCAGTGAAGGAGGATGGCAGTACGAGCAGTACTTC. This sequence encodes CASSEGGWQYEQYF. The full variable domain, completed using reference TRBV2 and TRBJ2-7, is EPEVTQTPSHQVTQMGQEVILRCVPISNHLYFYWYRQILGQKVEFLVSFYNNEISEKSEIFDDQFSVERPDGSNFTLKIRSTKLEDSAMYFCASSEGGWQYEQYFGPGTRLTVT.

The chain joins TRBV7-9 to TRBJ2-5, with D possibly matching TRBD2 (6 bases). Germline V gives CDR1 SEHNR, CDR2 FQNEAQ (reference sequence). V shed 5 bases and J shed 1 base, with 11 bases lying between them. The CDR3 sequence is 14 residues long. CDR3 sequence: CASSASVTQETQYF. The DNA for the CDR3 is TGTGCCAGCAGCGCTAGCGTTACCCAAGAGACCCAGTACTTC.

This clonotype has a handful of counts. V is TRBV12-3 or TRBV12-4 and J is TRBJ2-7; TRBD1 might be the D (5 bases). V was trimmed by 5 bases and J by 4 bases, leaving 12 bases between them. The CDR3 consists of 13 residues. CDR3 coding DNA: TGTGCCAGCAGTGCAACAGGAGTATACGAGCAGTACTTC. Translated, it gives CASSATGVYEQYF.

This chain uses TRBV7-2 with TRBJ1-5; D uncertain. The CDR3 has 14 amino acids. Trimming took 3 bases from V and 2 from J, leaving 8 bases between them. Germline CDR1 reads SGHTA; CDR2 reads FQGNSA. The CDR3 region is CASSFAGRNQPQHF. The CDR3 DNA is TGTGCCAGCAGCTTCGCCGGGCGCAATCAGCCCCAGCATTTT.

This clonotype was counted between two and nine times. V gene TRBV2 combines with J gene TRBJ1-1; 7 bases are shared with TRBD1. CDR3 size: 15 residues. The germline V gene has CDR1 SNHLY and CDR2 FYNNEI. V lost 7 bases to trimming and J lost 4 bases; unmatched junction nucleotides: 12. CDR3 nucleotide sequence: TGTGCCAGCATGCGAACAGGGGCGCTGGTCACTGAAGCTTTCTTT. Amino acids: CASMRTGALVTEAFF.

This clonotype was counted only a few times. The chain couples TRBV10-3 to TRBJ2-7, with D hard to call. The CDR3 contains 13 residues. Germline CDR1 ENHRY, CDR2 SYGVKD. Trimming took 10 bases from V and 0 from J, leaving 13 bases between them. Here the CDR3 reads CATNQLSSYEQYF. CDR3 nucleotides: TGTGCCACCAATCAGTTGAGCTCCTACGAGCAGTACTTC.

The CDR3 nucleotides are TGCAGCGGGAAGACTAATGAAAAACTGTTTTTT. It translates to CSGKTNEKLFF. The V call is TRBV29-1, the J call TRBJ1-4; D is ambiguous. CDR1 and CDR2 from the germline V gene are SQVTM and ANQGSEA. With 7 bases removed from V and 2 bases from J, the gap between germline ends came to 5 bases. This CDR3 contains 11 residues.

This clonotype was picked up many times. The V gene is TRBV7-9, the J gene TRBJ2-5; the D gene is possibly TRBD2 (5 bases). Germline values: CDR1 SEHNR, CDR2 FQNEAQ (reference sequence). CDR3 length: 13 amino acids. Trimming removed 6 bases at V and 10 bases at J, with 18 bases between. The CDR3 here is CASSRRLDEGQYF. CDR3 bases: TGTGCCAGCAGTCGCAGACTTGATGAGGGCCAGTACTTC.

This chain uses TRBV19 with TRBJ2-7, with D hard to call. V was trimmed by 6 bases and J by 6 bases, leaving 9 bases between them. Germline V gene lookup returns CDR1 LNHDA and CDR2 SQIVND (reference sequence). This CDR3 is 11 amino acids long. CDR3 nucleotide sequence: TGTGCCAGTAGGTCTCCCGGCGAGCAGTACTTC. It is translated as CASRSPGEQYF.

This clonotype was seen only a few times. This chain links TRBV4-2 with TRBJ2-7; 9 bases align to TRBD1. V gave up 2 bases and J gave up 0 bases; unmatched junction bases: 5. The CDR3 covers 16 residues. Germline CDR1 is LGHNA and CDR2 is YNFKEQ. CDR3 sequence reads: CASSQTPGQGSYEQYF. As DNA, the CDR3 is TGTGCCAGCAGCCAAACTCCGGGACAGGGCTCCTACGAGCAGTACTTC.

In its sample, this clonotype was seen a few times. The chain employs TRBV12-3 or TRBV12-4 and TRBJ2-1, with TRBD1 matching 7 bases. There are 13 residues in the CDR3. V gave up 1 base and J gave up 8 bases; unmatched junction bases: 2. In DNA, the CDR3 is TGTGCCAGCAGTTTAGTCGGGACAGATGAGCAGTTCTTC. Translating it yields CASSLVGTDEQFF.

The chain links TRBV5-1 to TRBJ1-1, with D perhaps matching TRBD1 (6 bases). CDR1 and CDR2 (germline): SGHRS, YFSETQ. V lost 3 bases and J 1 base, leaving 16 bases between the germline ends. The CDR3 sequence is 16 residues long. The CDR3 bases are TGCGCCAGCAGCTCGGGAGGGGGGCTGGGGAACACTGAAGCTTTCTTT. Protein: CASSSGGGLGNTEAFF. The complete variable domain, with remaining parts taken from reference TRBV5-1 and TRBJ1-1, reads KAGVTQTPRYLIKTRGQQVTLSCSPISGHRSVSWYQQTPGQGLQFLFEYFSETQRNKGNFPGRFSGRQFSNSRSEMNVSTLELGDSALYLCASSSGGGLGNTEAFFGQGTRLTVV.

This chain links TRBV5-1 with TRBJ1-1; tentatively, D is TRBD1 (5 bases). CDR3 length: 16 amino acids. V was shortened by 6 bases and J by 3 bases, with 21 bases between the two germline ends. Germline-derived CDR1 and CDR2 are SGHRS and YFSETQ. The CDR3 DNA reads as TGCGCCAGCAAAAAGGGGCAGGGCGGGTTGGACACTGAAGCTTTCTTT. This sequence encodes CASKKGQGGLDTEAFF.

This clonotype was detected a few times. CDR3 sequence (DNA): TGTGCCAGCAGCTTCACATTCAACACTGAAGCTTTCTTT. It is translated as CASSFTFNTEAFF. This chain links TRBV9 with TRBJ1-1, with unresolved D. V was clipped by 4 bases and J by 2 bases, with 9 bases between them. Germline loops: CDR1 SGDLS, CDR2 YYNGEE. The CDR3 consists of 13 residues. Full variable domain (rest looked up from reference TRBV9 and TRBJ1-1): DSGVTQTPKHLITATGQRVTLRCSPRSGDLSVYWYQQSLDQGLQFLIQYYNGEERAKGNILERFSAQQFPDLHSELNLSSLELGDSALYFCASSFTFNTEAFFGQGTRLTVV.

This clonotype was counted a few times. The chain couples TRBV4-3 to TRBJ2-3; D might be TRBD2 (5 bases). The CDR3 spans 13 residues. CDR1 is LGHNA and CDR2 is YSLEER in the germline V gene. V was shortened by 0 bases and J by 8 bases, with 9 bases between the two germline ends. DNA of the CDR3: TGCGCCAGCAGCCAAGAACAGCGGAGTACGCAGTATTTT. This codes for CASSQEQRSTQYF.

V and J are TRBV28 and TRBJ2-7, with D possibly matching TRBD2 (5 bases). V was trimmed by 6 bases and J by 2 bases, leaving 11 bases between them. The CDR3 extends over 13 amino acids. CDR1 and CDR2 (germline): MDHEN, SYDVKM. CDR3 amino acids: CASRPTITYEQYV. Written as DNA, the CDR3 is TGTGCCAGCAGGCCGACTATTACCTACGAGCAGTACGTC.

The chain links TRBV5-1 to TRBJ2-4; D ambiguous. V lost 0 bases and J lost 0, with 7 bases in between. The germline CDR1 and CDR2 sequences are SGHRS and YFSETQ. The CDR3 runs to 15 residues. The CDR3 bases are TGCGCCAGCAGCTTGGCCCCGGGAGCCAAAAACATTCAGTACTTC. Amino acid sequence: CASSLAPGAKNIQYF. Complete variable domain (other parts from reference TRBV5-1 and TRBJ2-4): KAGVTQTPRYLIKTRGQQVTLSCSPISGHRSVSWYQQTPGQGLQFLFEYFSETQRNKGNFPGRFSGRQFSNSRSEMNVSTLELGDSALYLCASSLAPGAKNIQYFGAGTRLSVL.

In its sample, this clonotype was seen a few times. The CDR3: CASSLVLAVSTDTQYF. CDR3 sequence (DNA): TGTGCCAGCAGCTTAGTTCTAGCGGTCTCGACAGATACGCAGTATTTT. V is TRBV7-9 and J is TRBJ2-3; 7 nucleotides match TRBD2. Germline trimming cut 1 base from V and 3 bases from J; bases unmatched to any gene: 7. CDR3 length: 16 residues. The germline V gene has CDR1 SEHNR and CDR2 FQNEAQ (reference sequence). The variable domain in full, completed from reference TRBV7-9 and TRBJ2-3, reads DTGVSQNPRHKITKRGQNVTFRCDPISEHNRLYWYRQTLGQGPEFLTYFQNEAQLEKSRLLSDRFSAERPKGSFSTLEIQRTEQGDSAMYLCASSLVLAVSTDTQYFGPGTRLTVL.

The V gene is TRBV12-3 or TRBV12-4, the J gene TRBJ2-5, with a tentative D call TRBD2 (6 bases). The CDR3 has 14 amino acids. Trimming shortened V by 4 bases and J by 4 bases, and 13 bases separated the two germline ends. This CDR3 reads CASSSNYGGETQYF. CDR3 coding DNA: TGTGCCAGCAGTTCCAATTACGGGGGAGAGACCCAGTACTTC.

This clonotype was seen a handful of times. The rearrangement links TRBV5-1 to TRBJ2-7, with D possibly being TRBD1 or TRBD2 (6 bases each). The CDR3 runs to 15 residues. The V end lost 0 bases, the J end lost 2 bases, and 12 bases lay between the germline ends. In germline, CDR1 is SGHRS, CDR2 YFSETQ. The DNA of the CDR3 is TGCGCCAGCAGCTTGGGAGCAGGGGAGGCCTACGAGCAGTACTTC. Translation: CASSLGAGEAYEQYF.

This clonotype was recorded a few times. The chain links TRBV18 to TRBJ2-3; D is uncertain. The V end was cut by 1 base, the J end by 2 bases, with 13 bases between. The germline V gene has CDR1 KGHSH and CDR2 LQKENI. The CDR3 extends over 16 amino acids. CDR3 sequence: CASSPLDGYSTDTQYF. Written as DNA, the CDR3 is TGTGCCAGCTCACCACTTGACGGATACTCCACAGATACGCAGTATTTT.